A single sample is the source of the 21 T cell receptor beta chains below, sequenced in a study of Ad26.COV2.S vaccination and SARS-CoV-2 variants. Treatment meaning: roughly 18 received Ad26.COV2.S at low or high dose, single or two shots; about five received placebo; per-sample allocation not given. Each sample was drawn 63 days after the first injection (of vaccine or placebo). Assay used: immunoSEQ multiplex PCR; TCRdb lists only in-frame clones, some missing. The sample consists of about half a million clones, roughly nine tenths of them appearing once. The source was peripheral blood, collected in a trial of Ad26.COV2.S vaccine versus placebo. Receptors originate from a person between 18 and 65 years old who received the Ad26.COV2.S COVID-19 vaccine or a placebo.

V usage is TRBV4-1 and J usage is TRBJ2-3; D assignment may be TRBD1 or TRBD2 (5 bases each). Germline V CDR1 and CDR2: MGHRA, YSYEKL. V was cut by 0 bases and J by 2 bases, with 18 bases left in between. This CDR3 has 18 amino acids. The CDR3 here is CASSQDPAPGTHTDTQYF. The CDR3 nucleotides are TGCGCCAGCAGCCAAGATCCCGCCCCGGGGACGCACACAGATACGCAGTATTTT.

This chain joins TRBV10-3 and TRBJ1-4; D gene ambiguous. CDR1 is ENHRY and CDR2 is SYGVKD in the germline V gene. This CDR3 region has 15 residues. V was trimmed by 6 bases and J by 5 bases, leaving 16 bases between them. The CDR3 DNA is TGTGCCATCAGCCAAACCGGGCGGGGAAATGAAAAACTGTTTTTT. Translating it yields CAISQTGRGNEKLFF.

The chain employs TRBV4-3 and TRBJ2-7; 12 nucleotides align to TRBD2. The CDR3 totals 16 residues. In germline, CDR1 is LGHNA, CDR2 YSLEER. Trimming removed 3 bases from V and 2 bases from J; junction bases left unmatched: 5. CDR3 loop: CASSQQGLAGTYEQYF. CDR3 DNA sequence: TGCGCCAGCAGCCAGCAAGGACTAGCGGGGACCTACGAGCAGTACTTC.

This rearrangement joins TRBV7-3 to TRBJ2-2, with 15 bases fitting TRBD2. Germline V gene sequence: CDR1 SGHTA, CDR2 FQGTGA. V shed 2 bases, J shed 4 bases, and the junction held 11 bases outside the gene matches. The length of the CDR3 is 20 residues. The CDR3 sequence: CASSLDPGLAGGPRTGELFF. The CDR3 DNA sequence: TGTGCCAGCAGCTTAGACCCTGGACTAGCGGGAGGGCCGCGCACCGGGGAGCTGTTTTTT.

Comment on this clone: At one boundary the junction diverges from the germline segment, which might be a read error. The chain combines TRBV28 with TRBJ1-5, with D unclear. CDR3 length equals 15 residues. Germline assignment: CDR1 MDHEN and CDR2 SYDVKM. The CDR3 nucleotides are TGTGCCAGCAGTTTCTTAGGGTCGAGCAACCAGCCCCAGCATTTT. Translated, it gives CASSFLGSSNQPQHF.

On this clone itself: Distinct nucleotide sequences in the sample also encode this CDR3. The rearrangement joins TRBV2 to TRBJ2-1; D is uncertain. The CDR3 is made up of 11 amino acids. The germline CDR1 and CDR2 sequences are SNHLY and FYNNEI. Deletions cut 2 bases from V and 7 bases from J, with 3 bases between. The CDR3 DNA reads TGTGCCAGCAGTGAATATAATGAGCAGTTCTTC. Translation gives CASSEYNEQFF.

This sequence joins TRBV15 and TRBJ2-1, with unresolved D. This CDR3 contains 15 residues. The germline V gene has CDR1 LNHNV and CDR2 YYDKDF (reference sequence). V was shortened by 0 bases and J by 0 bases, with 6 bases between the two germline ends. This chain's CDR3 is CATSRDWGSYNEQFF. CDR3 bases: TGTGCCACCAGCAGAGATTGGGGCTCCTACAATGAGCAGTTCTTC.

V gene TRBV23-1 combines with J gene TRBJ2-6; 7 bases line up with TRBD1. TRBV23-1 is reported as an ORF; its role is uncertain. The junction had 13 bases not matched to a gene; V was cut back by 6 bases and J by 2 bases. This CDR3 is 18 amino acids long. CDR3 amino acids: CASRTTRDRVAGANVLTF. DNA for the CDR3: TGCGCCAGCAGGACGACCCGGGACAGAGTAGCTGGGGCCAACGTCCTGACTTTC.

CDR3: CASSHGGDYEQYF. The CDR3 DNA reads as TGTGCCAGCAGCCACGGAGGAGACTACGAGCAGTACTTC. The chain recombines TRBV5-5 with TRBJ2-7; TRBD2 might be the D (5 bases). Trimming pared 4 bases from V and 3 bases from J, leaving 11 bases between. The CDR3 totals 13 residues. Germline V CDR1 and CDR2: SGHKS, YYEKEE (reference sequence). The variable domain in full, with the rest retrieved from reference TRBV5-5 and TRBJ2-7, is DAGVTQSPTHLIKTRGQQVTLRCSPISGHKSVSWYQQVLGQGPQFIFQYYEKEERGRGNFPDRFSARQFPNYSSELNVNALLLGDSALYLCASSHGGDYEQYFGPGTRLTVT.

This rearrangement joins TRBV2 to TRBJ1-1, with 10 bases fitting TRBD1. Germline CDR1 is SNHLY and CDR2 is FYNNEI. J gave up 11 bases and V 8 bases, and 8 bases lay outside the gene matches. The CDR3 runs to 12 residues. For the CDR3, the DNA is TGTGCCAGCGAAGGACAGGGGGTGGAGGCTTTCTTT. This codes for CASEGQGVEAFF.

The chain is built from TRBV4-2 and TRBJ1-6; D is unresolved. The CDR3 sequence is 15 residues long. Germline loops: CDR1 LGHNA, CDR2 YNFKEQ. V was trimmed by 0 bases and J by 10 bases, leaving 13 bases between them. For the CDR3, the DNA is TGTGCCAGCAGCCAAGATTCAGGCCCAAGGTCACCCCTCCACTTT. Translation gives CASSQDSGPRSPLHF.

The chain combines TRBV12-3 or TRBV12-4 with TRBJ1-5, with D possibly matching TRBD1 (5 bases). The CDR3 loop spans 13 amino acids. V was trimmed by 10 bases and J by 9 bases, leaving 19 bases between them. The CDR3: CATTERLGGPQHF. The CDR3, as DNA: TGTGCCACCACTGAACGTCTTGGGGGGCCCCAGCATTTT.

This clone is a singleton in its sample. The chain couples TRBV9 to TRBJ2-2; D might be TRBD1 (5 bases). CDR1 is SGDLS and CDR2 is YYNGEE in the germline V gene. V shed 5 bases and J shed 5 bases, with 19 bases lying between them. The CDR3 spans 16 residues. The CDR3 spells CASSPHGRVLTGELFF. CDR3 nucleotide sequence: TGTGCCAGCAGTCCCCACGGCAGGGTATTAACCGGGGAGCTGTTTTTT.

The rearrangement links TRBV7-9 to TRBJ1-2; 9 nucleotides match TRBD1. Germline V lookup: CDR1 SEHNR, CDR2 FQNEAQ (reference sequence). Trimming at V came to 2 bases and at J to 7 bases, leaving 8 bases not matched to a gene. CDR3 length: 15 amino acids. The DNA for the CDR3 is TGTGCCAGCAGCTTAACGGACAGGGGTAGTCGTGGCTACACCTTC. This sequence encodes CASSLTDRGSRGYTF.

This rearrangement joins TRBV7-2 to TRBJ2-7; D uncertain. Trimming left V 5 bases short and J 0 bases short, with 11 bases between. The germline V gene encodes CDR1 SGHTA and CDR2 FQGNSA. There are 14 residues in the CDR3. This CDR3 is CASSPMGYSYEQYF. DNA for the CDR3: TGTGCCAGCAGCCCAATGGGGTACTCCTACGAGCAGTACTTC.

The J gene is TRBJ1-2, the V gene TRBV6-2 or TRBV6-3; perhaps TRBD1 as D (5 bases). The CDR3 contains 12 residues. Germline V gene sequence: CDR1 MNHEY, CDR2 SVGEGT. Trimming pared 5 bases from V and 6 bases from J, leaving 10 bases between. In nucleotides, the CDR3 is TGTGCCAGCAGTCACAGGACGGATGGCTACACCTTC. It specifies CASSHRTDGYTF.

V gene TRBV6-5 combines with J gene TRBJ1-5; D remains ambiguous. Germline V CDR1 and CDR2: MNHEY, SVGAGI. The CDR3 extends over 13 amino acids. The V and J ends lost 6 bases and 1 base respectively, with 7 bases between them. This CDR3 reads CASRFRSNQPQHF. For the CDR3, the DNA is TGTGCCAGCAGATTCAGGAGCAATCAGCCCCAGCATTTT.

The J gene is TRBJ1-5, the V gene TRBV6-2 or TRBV6-3; maybe TRBD1 (6 bases). Deletions cut 5 bases from V and 6 bases from J, with 20 bases between. The CDR3 is 16 amino acids. Germline-derived CDR1 and CDR2 are MNHEY and SVGEGT. For the CDR3, the DNA is TGTGCCAGCAGTCGACCTAGGGGGGCCAGTAGTCAGCCCCAGCATTTT. Its translation: CASSRPRGASSQPQHF.

This chain connects TRBV21-1 to TRBJ2-7; TRBD2 is the table's D call, not checked against the DNA. TRBV21-1 is assigned pseudogene status. The CDR3 is made up of 13 amino acids. As DNA, the CDR3 is TGTGCCGGAGGGGCGGACCTTCCCTACGAGCAGTACTTC. Protein product: CAGGADLPYEQYF.

The gene calls are TRBV28 and TRBJ1-2, with unresolved D. The CDR3 extends over 12 amino acids. CDR1 and CDR2 from the germline V gene are MDHEN and SYDVKM. V was clipped by 3 bases and J by 7 bases, with 9 bases between them. The CDR3 spells CASSLDGPGYTF. Here the CDR3 DNA reads TGTGCCAGCAGTTTGGATGGGCCTGGCTACACCTTC.

V and J are TRBV28 and TRBJ2-1; 7 nucleotides line up with TRBD2. This CDR3 has 16 residues. The trim removed 3 bases at V and 5 bases at J, leaving 10 bases unmatched. CDR1 is MDHEN and CDR2 is SYDVKM in the germline V gene. CDR3 coding DNA: TGTGCCAGCAGTTTCCTATGGGGAGGGAATGACAATGAGCAGTTCTTC. Translation: CASSFLWGGNDNEQFF.